This T cell receptor beta chain stems from a study of T cells in localized non-small cell lung cancer. Findings and caveats of the study: Researchers found a median around 61 of the top 100 tumor clones in adjacent lung. There was higher T cell clonality in uninvolved adjacent lung than in tumor, and it was highest there. A single tumor region was sequenced, leaving heterogeneity possible. There was an association of higher blood T cell density with longer overall survival.

About this clone: Its antigen is unidentified.

Only in-frame clones appear in the TCRdb table, and some are missing; sequencing was by immunoSEQ multiplex PCR. The sample carries approximately 34,000 clones, roughly nine tenths recorded once. Trimming took off 0 bases at V and 10 bases at J, with 10 bases between the two ends. Germline-derived CDR1 and CDR2 are SEHNR and FQNEAQ (reference sequence). The CDR3 covers 14 residues. The material was peripheral blood, obtained before any cancer treatment. This chain links TRBV7-9 with TRBJ1-6, with unresolved D. The TCR originated in a woman aged 35 to 70 with stage I lung adenocarcinoma. The CDR3, as DNA: TGTGCCAGCAGCTTAGCGAATGGATTATCACCCCTCCACTTT. Translated, it gives CASSLANGLSPLHF.